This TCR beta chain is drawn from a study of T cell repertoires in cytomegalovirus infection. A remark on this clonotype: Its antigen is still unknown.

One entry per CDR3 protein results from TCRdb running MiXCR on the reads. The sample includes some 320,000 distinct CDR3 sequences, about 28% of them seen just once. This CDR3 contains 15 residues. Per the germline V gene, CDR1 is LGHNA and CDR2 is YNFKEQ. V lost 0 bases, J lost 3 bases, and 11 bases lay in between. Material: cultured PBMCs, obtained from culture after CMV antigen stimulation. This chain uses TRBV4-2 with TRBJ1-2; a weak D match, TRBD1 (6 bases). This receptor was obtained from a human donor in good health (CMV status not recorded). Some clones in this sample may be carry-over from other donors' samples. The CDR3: CASSQDTQGHYGYTF. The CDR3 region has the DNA TGTGCCAGCAGCCAAGACACACAGGGTCACTATGGCTACACCTTC.